These 21 T cell receptor beta chains came from one sample sequenced in a study of control samples from healthy donors and cancer patients. Only in-frame clones appear in the TCRdb table, and some are missing; sequencing was by immunoSEQ multiplex PCR. The sample includes about 150,000 clones, about 95% of them seen just once. The sample comprised PBMCs. The receptors here all came from a man in his 60s with colorectal cancer.

The chain joins TRBV9 to TRBJ2-2, with D hard to call. Trimming left V 0 bases short and J 5 bases short, with 2 bases between. Per the germline V gene, CDR1 is SGDLS and CDR2 is YYNGEE. The CDR3 spans 12 residues. The CDR3 loop is CASSVETGELFF. In DNA, the CDR3 is TGTGCCAGCAGCGTAGAAACCGGGGAGCTGTTTTTT.

J is TRBJ1-4 and V is TRBV28; tentatively, D is TRBD1 (5 bases). The CDR3 runs 12 residues. V gave up 4 bases and J gave up 15 bases, with 15 bases separating them. The germline V gene encodes CDR1 MDHEN and CDR2 SYDVKM. The DNA for the CDR3 is TGTGCCAGCAGTTACGGTCCAGGGATATTGTTTTTT. Its translation: CASSYGPGILFF. The full variable domain, with the rest looked up from reference TRBV28 and TRBJ1-4, is DVKVTQSSRYLVKRTGEKVFLECVQDMDHENMFWYRQDPGLGLRLIYFSYDVKMKEKGDIPEGYSVSREKKERFSLILESASTNQTSMYLCASSYGPGILFFGSGTQLSVL.

The chain has TRBV6-5 and TRBJ2-6; a weak D match, TRBD2 (5 bases). V lost 4 bases to trimming and J lost 2 bases, with 9 bases between them. This CDR3 region has 15 residues. Germline V gene lookup returns CDR1 MNHEY and CDR2 SVGAGI. This CDR3 reads CASSSWRAGANVLTF. The CDR3 DNA is TGTGCCAGCAGTTCTTGGCGGGCTGGGGCCAACGTCCTGACTTTC.

This chain joins TRBV29-1 and TRBJ1-2; D is possibly TRBD1 (5 bases). Trimming removed 5 bases from V and 11 bases from J, with 15 bases in between. The CDR3 consists of 11 residues. CDR1 is SQVTM and CDR2 is ANQGSEA in the germline V gene. The CDR3 spells CSVLGQGEYTF. The DNA for the CDR3 is TGCAGCGTTTTGGGTCAGGGAGAGTACACCTTC.

CDR3 region: CASSIVLGGAANTEAFF. In DNA form, the CDR3 reads TGTGCCAGTAGTATAGTTTTGGGAGGAGCTGCGAACACTGAAGCTTTCTTT. The chain uses TRBV19 and TRBJ1-1; D gene uncertain. The CDR3 spans 17 residues. Germline V gene sequence: CDR1 LNHDA, CDR2 SQIVND (reference sequence). Deletions cut 1 base from V and 1 base from J, with 16 bases between.

This chain uses TRBV3-1 (or the pseudogene TRBV3-2) with TRBJ2-5; TRBD2 agrees at 7 bases. Germline loops: CDR1 LGHDT, CDR2 YNNKEL (reference sequence). Trimming removed 0 bases from V and 5 bases from J; junction bases left unmatched: 6. There are 15 residues in the CDR3. CDR3 in amino acids: CASSQEGTKGETQYF. The CDR3 bases are TGTGCCAGCAGCCAAGAAGGGACTAAGGGGGAGACCCAGTACTTC.

This clone was detected a few times. This chain connects TRBV2 to TRBJ1-6; D gene uncertain. CDR3 length: 15 residues. Germline lookup yields CDR1 SNHLY and CDR2 FYNNEI. With 5 bases removed from V and 6 bases from J, the gap between germline ends came to 14 bases. This chain's CDR3 is CASSNLNRGNSPLHF. The CDR3 nucleotides read TGTGCCAGCAGTAATCTAAATCGGGGTAATTCACCCCTCCACTTT.

The CDR3 DNA reads TGTGCCAGCAGCTTAGATCGCCCGGGGGGCGGCACAGATACGCAGTATTTT. Translated, it gives CASSLDRPGGGTDTQYF. V usage is TRBV11-3 and J usage is TRBJ2-3; possible D gene TRBD2, 7 bases. The germline V and J ends were trimmed by 0 bases and 1 base, with 14 bases remaining between them. The length of the CDR3 is 17 residues. From germline, CDR1 is SGHNT and CDR2 YENEEA.

The chain joins TRBV19 to TRBJ1-3; D gene ambiguous. Germline loops: CDR1 LNHDA, CDR2 SQIVND (reference sequence). The CDR3 runs to 15 residues. V lost 6 bases to trimming and J lost 0 bases, with 12 bases between them. The CDR3 DNA sequence: TGTGCCAGTAGCCTTGGGCAAAGCTCTGGAAACACCATATATTTT. It yields the protein CASSLGQSSGNTIYF. Full variable domain (missing parts from reference TRBV19 and TRBJ1-3): DGGITQSPKYLFRKEGQNVTLSCEQNLNHDAMYWYRQDPGQGLRLIYYSQIVNDFQKGDIAEGYSVSREKKESFPLTVTSAQKNPTAFYLCASSLGQSSGNTIYFGEGSWLTVV.

J is TRBJ1-1 and V is TRBV27, with unresolved D. Germline V gene lookup returns CDR1 MNHEY and CDR2 SMNVEV (reference sequence). With 5 bases removed from V and 0 bases from J, the gap between germline ends came to 19 bases. The CDR3 extends over 17 amino acids. CDR3 sequence: CASSPHPGKLMNTEAFF. CDR3 DNA: TGTGCCAGCAGTCCCCACCCGGGCAAGTTAATGAACACTGAAGCTTTCTTT.

The sample holds one count of this clone. The chain combines TRBV30 with TRBJ1-1, with 8 positions matching TRBD1. The CDR3 is 12 amino acids. Trimming took 1 base from V and 9 from J; bases not matched to a gene: 4. The germline CDR1 and CDR2 sequences are GTSNPN and SVGIG (reference sequence). In DNA, the CDR3 is TGTGCCTGGAGTGCCGACAGGGGAAAAGCTTTCTTT. It translates to CAWSADRGKAFF.

This chain connects TRBV29-1 to TRBJ2-4, with D perhaps matching TRBD2 (7 bases). The germline V and J ends were trimmed by 7 bases and 9 bases, with 16 bases remaining between them. The CDR3 has 12 amino acids. CDR1 SQVTM and CDR2 ANQGSEA come from the germline V gene. CDR3 amino acids: CSAGREGGIQYF. The CDR3 nucleotides are TGCAGCGCGGGGAGGGAGGGGGGCATTCAGTACTTC.

The chain links TRBV25-1 to TRBJ2-2; D remains ambiguous. CDR1 MGHDK and CDR2 SYGVNS come from the germline V gene. The V end lost 4 bases, the J end lost 4 bases, and 4 bases lay between the germline ends. This CDR3 is built from 12 residues. As DNA, the CDR3 is TGTGCCAGCAGTGGAGTCACCGGGGAGCTGTTTTTT. Translated, it gives CASSGVTGELFF.

This chain connects TRBV29-1 to TRBJ2-6; D unresolved. Germline V gene sequence: CDR1 SQVTM, CDR2 ANQGSEA. The V and J ends lost 6 bases and 0 bases respectively, with 12 bases between them. This CDR3 region has 15 residues. CDR3 nucleotides: TGCAGCGTACGGACGGTCAGCTCTGGGGCCAACGTCCTGACTTTC. It yields the protein CSVRTVSSGANVLTF.

This chain links TRBV19 with TRBJ1-1; TRBD1 matches at 8 bases. V dropped 5 bases and J dropped 3; count of bases not matched to a gene: 11. The CDR3 spans 16 residues. Germline CDR1 is LNHDA and CDR2 is SQIVND (reference sequence). The DNA for the CDR3 is TGTGCCAGTAGTCTACAGGACAGGGCGGAGGACACTGAAGCTTTCTTT. Protein: CASSLQDRAEDTEAFF.

V and J are TRBV5-1 and TRBJ1-5; D possibly corresponds to TRBD1 (5 bases). Trimming shortened V by 0 bases and J by 6 bases, and 10 bases separated the two germline ends. Germline CDR1 SGHRS, CDR2 YFSETQ. CDR3 size: 14 residues. The CDR3 here is CASSLDVGGQPQHF. The CDR3 DNA reads as TGCGCCAGCAGCTTGGATGTGGGGGGTCAGCCCCAGCATTTT.

The chain links TRBV24-1 to TRBJ1-1, with TRBD1 identical over 11 bases. V lost 10 bases, J lost 3 bases, and 3 bases stayed unmatched. CDR3 length: 13 residues. Germline CDR1 and CDR2: KGHDR and SFDVKD. This CDR3 reads CATSGQGDTEAFF. Here the CDR3 DNA reads TGTGCCACGTCGGGACAGGGGGACACTGAAGCTTTCTTT.

This CDR3 is CASSWTGKGNTEAFF. Written as DNA, the CDR3 is TGTGCCAGCAGCTGGACAGGGAAGGGGAACACTGAAGCTTTCTTT. This rearrangement joins TRBV6-5 to TRBJ1-1, with TRBD1 matching over 8 bases. Germline trimming cut 6 bases from V and 1 base from J; bases unmatched to any gene: 7. The CDR3 sequence is 15 residues long. Per the germline V gene, CDR1 is MNHEY and CDR2 is SVGAGI.

The chain carries TRBV30 and TRBJ2-7; 8 nucleotides agree with TRBD2. CDR1 is GTSNPN and CDR2 is SVGIG in the germline V gene (reference sequence). V lost 0 bases, J lost 2 bases, and 3 bases stayed unmatched. There are 14 residues in the CDR3. The CDR3 nucleotides are TGTGCCTGGAGTGTACTCGGGGGGGCCTACGAGCAGTACTTC. It specifies CAWSVLGGAYEQYF.

Only one count was recorded for this clone. The V call is TRBV6-5, the J call TRBJ2-2; TRBD1 aligns across 7 bases. The germline CDR1 and CDR2 sequences are MNHEY and SVGAGI. V dropped 1 base and J dropped 4; count of bases not matched to a gene: 3. This CDR3 comprises 15 residues. The CDR3 bases are TGTGCCAGCAGTTACTTCACAGGGGCCACCGGGGAGCTGTTTTTT. It encodes CASSYFTGATGELFF.

This clone came up once. This chain links TRBV6-5 with TRBJ2-7; TRBD1 or TRBD2 may be the D gene (5 bases each). Trimming took off 6 bases at V and 4 bases at J, with 19 bases between the two ends. Germline V gene sequence: CDR1 MNHEY, CDR2 SVGAGI. The CDR3 loop spans 15 amino acids. The CDR3, as DNA: TGTGCCAGCAGAACCCGGGACGGAGGAGGTTACGAGCAGTACTTC. Translating it yields CASRTRDGGGYEQYF.